A single sample is the source of the 23 T cell receptor beta chains below, sequenced in a study of chemoradiotherapy in HPV16-positive cancers. Assay: immunoSEQ multiplex PCR; the TCRdb copy retains only in-frame clones and omits some. The sample contains roughly 32,000 clones, roughly nine tenths of which appear only once. Sequenced material: blood, taken from a patient who underwent chemoradiotherapy. Source of these receptors: a human donor with HPV-associated anogenital cancer.

In DNA, the CDR3 is TGTGCCAGCAGAAGGGCTGGCACTGAAGCTTTCTTT. It translates to CASRRAGTEAFF. The chain uses TRBV27 and TRBJ1-1; D is uncertain. V lost 6 bases to trimming and J lost 4 bases, with 9 bases between them. From germline, CDR1 is MNHEY and CDR2 SMNVEV (reference sequence). The CDR3 runs to 12 residues.

This chain uses TRBV11-3 with TRBJ2-1, with unresolved D. This CDR3 has 14 amino acids. The V and J ends lost 1 base and 6 bases respectively, with 10 bases between them. Germline V lookup: CDR1 SGHNT, CDR2 YENEEA. The CDR3 spells CASSLVGIRNEQFF. The CDR3 region has the DNA TGTGCCAGCAGCTTAGTGGGTATCCGCAATGAGCAGTTCTTC.

The chain uses TRBV7-2 and TRBJ2-7; D gene uncertain. The CDR3 loop spans 14 amino acids. Trimming removed 8 bases from V and 0 bases from J, with 14 bases in between. Germline V CDR1 and CDR2: SGHTA, FQGNSA. CDR3 in amino acids: CASAAGSLSYEQYF. CDR3 sequence (DNA): TGTGCCAGCGCGGCCGGAAGTCTCTCCTACGAGCAGTACTTC. The variable domain in full, completed from reference TRBV7-2 and TRBJ2-7, reads GAGVSQSPSNKVTEKGKDVELRCDPISGHTALYWYRQSLGQGLEFLIYFQGNSAPDKSGLPSDRFSAERTGGSVSTLTIQRTQQEDSAVYLCASAAGSLSYEQYFGPGTRLTVT.

The chain employs TRBV19 and TRBJ2-2; D possibly matches TRBD1 or TRBD2 (5 bases each). The germline V gene encodes CDR1 LNHDA and CDR2 SQIVND (reference sequence). The CDR3 consists of 19 residues. The V and J ends lost 4 bases and 6 bases respectively, with 27 bases between them. The CDR3 reads CASSNPPRMGTLLAGELFF. The CDR3 bases are TGTGCCAGTAGTAACCCCCCCAGGATGGGGACCCTCTTGGCCGGGGAGCTGTTTTTT.

This chain links TRBV19 with TRBJ1-1; possibly TRBD1 for D (5 bases). CDR3 length equals 14 residues. Germline assignment: CDR1 LNHDA and CDR2 SQIVND (reference sequence). V was clipped by 3 bases and J by 1 base, with 9 bases between them. The CDR3 is CASSISGGNTEAFF. The CDR3 coding sequence is TGTGCCAGTAGTATCTCTGGGGGGAACACTGAAGCTTTCTTT. Supplemented by reference TRBV19 and TRBJ1-1, the full variable domain reads DGGITQSPKYLFRKEGQNVTLSCEQNLNHDAMYWYRQDPGQGLRLIYYSQIVNDFQKGDIAEGYSVSREKKESFPLTVTSAQKNPTAFYLCASSISGGNTEAFFGQGTRLTVV.

This sequence joins TRBV5-6 and TRBJ1-4; D not resolved. The V end lost 0 bases, the J end lost 8 bases, and 14 bases lay between the germline ends. The CDR3 spans 15 residues. Germline V gene lookup returns CDR1 SGHDT and CDR2 YYEEEE. The CDR3 spells CASSLVRVKSEKLFF. The CDR3 nucleotides are TGTGCCAGCAGCTTGGTAAGGGTCAAAAGCGAAAAACTGTTTTTT.

The chain joins TRBV6-5 to TRBJ2-7; D is perhaps TRBD1 (5 bases). The V gene's germline CDR1 is MNHEY and CDR2 SVGAGI. Trimming shortened V by 2 bases and J by 0 bases, and 8 bases separated the two germline ends. This CDR3 has 14 amino acids. CDR3 amino acids: CASSYTDSSYEQYF. As DNA, the CDR3 is TGTGCCAGCAGTTACACTGACAGCTCCTACGAGCAGTACTTC.

The rearrangement joins TRBV5-1 to TRBJ1-5; D is possibly TRBD1 (5 bases). There are 15 residues in the CDR3. Trimming pared 4 bases from V and 4 bases from J, leaving 15 bases between. Germline V gene sequence: CDR1 SGHRS, CDR2 YFSETQ. CDR3 bases: TGCGCCAGCAGCCCCTCCGGAGGGGAAAATCAGCCCCAGCATTTT. Residues: CASSPSGGENQPQHF.

This clone was recorded once. The chain couples TRBV7-6 to TRBJ2-1; TRBD1 might be the D (5 bases). Germline V lookup: CDR1 SGHVS, CDR2 FNYEAQ. This CDR3 spans 14 amino acids. The V gene lost 1 base and the J gene lost 5 bases, with 9 bases spanning the gap. Here the CDR3 reads CASSLESDNNEQFF. In DNA form, the CDR3 reads TGTGCCAGCAGCTTAGAGTCGGACAACAATGAGCAGTTCTTC.

On this clone itself: One end of the junction is discordant with germline, which a read error may explain. The J gene is TRBJ2-7, the V gene TRBV5-6; D unresolved. The length of the CDR3 is 12 residues. The germline V gene encodes CDR1 SGHDT and CDR2 YYEEEE. The CDR3 protein is CASSLGGSSLGF. CDR3 sequence (DNA): TGTGCCAGCAGCTTAGGTGGGTCTAGTTTGGGCTTC.

This chain connects TRBV5-1 to TRBJ2-1; D might be TRBD1 or TRBD2, each matching 6 bases. CDR1 and CDR2 (germline): SGHRS, YFSETQ. The CDR3 loop spans 14 amino acids. Trimming took 1 base from V and 7 from J, leaving 12 bases between them. The DNA of the CDR3 is TGCGCCAGCAGCTTGTATGGGGGGCGGAATGAGCAGTTCTTC. It yields the protein CASSLYGGRNEQFF.

The V and J genes are TRBV18 and TRBJ2-2; D not resolved. Looked up from germline, CDR1 is KGHSH and CDR2 is LQKENI. CDR3 size: 14 residues. The V end was cut by 3 bases, the J end by 5 bases, with 10 bases between. CDR3 nucleotide sequence: TGTGCCAGCTCACCCTTCCGGCAGACCGGGGAGCTGTTTTTT. Protein: CASSPFRQTGELFF.

V gene TRBV7-2 combines with J gene TRBJ2-1, with 14 bases aligning to TRBD2. The CDR3 runs to 13 residues. Germline CDR1 and CDR2: SGHTA and FQGNSA. V lost 10 bases, J lost 8 bases, and 4 bases stayed unmatched. The CDR3 protein is CAIPGLAGDEQFF. The CDR3 region has the DNA TGTGCCATTCCGGGACTAGCGGGAGATGAGCAGTTCTTC.

J is TRBJ2-1 and V is TRBV4-3; 10 positions agree with TRBD2. J lost 8 bases, V lost 3 bases, and 10 bases had no gene match. CDR3 length equals 16 residues. Germline CDR1 and CDR2: LGHNA and YSLEER. Here the CDR3 reads CASSHVSGGATHEQFF. As DNA, the CDR3 is TGCGCCAGCAGCCACGTCAGCGGGGGGGCCACCCATGAGCAGTTCTTC.

The chain is built from TRBV6-6 and TRBJ2-7; 7 positions agree with TRBD1. Germline V gives CDR1 MNHNY, CDR2 SVGAGI (reference sequence). Trimming cost V 2 bases and J 0 bases; bases outside gene matches: 7. The CDR3 extends over 16 amino acids. CDR3: CASSYRDSPSSYEQYF. The CDR3 DNA reads as TGTGCCAGCAGTTACCGGGACAGCCCCTCCTCCTACGAGCAGTACTTC.

Notes on this clone: Different DNA sequences within this sample yield the same CDR3. The CDR3 DNA reads as TGTGCCAGCAGTTACTCTAGGGGAAACACCATATATTTT. It yields the protein CASSYSRGNTIYF. The J gene is TRBJ1-3, the V gene TRBV6-6; D uncertain. Germline CDR1 reads MNHNY; CDR2 reads SVGAGI (reference sequence). Trimming stripped 0 bases from V and 4 bases from J, with 4 bases between. The CDR3 length is 13 residues.

This clone was found once. This chain uses TRBV9 with TRBJ1-2; 7 positions match TRBD1. Trimming at V came to 6 bases and at J to 6 bases, leaving 5 bases not matched to a gene. In germline, CDR1 is SGDLS, CDR2 YYNGEE. CDR3 length: 12 amino acids. The CDR3 loop is CASTRQGHGYTF. CDR3 bases: TGTGCCAGCACCCGACAGGGCCATGGCTACACCTTC.

The chain recombines TRBV28 with TRBJ1-6; D ambiguous. Trimming left V 6 bases short and J 7 bases short, with 13 bases between. The length of the CDR3 is 14 residues. Germline CDR1 MDHEN, CDR2 SYDVKM. DNA for the CDR3: TGTGCCAGCAGCAGAGGAAATAGGAATTCACCCCTCCACTTT. Translated: CASSRGNRNSPLHF. The whole variable domain, filled in from reference TRBV28 and TRBJ1-6, reads DVKVTQSSRYLVKRTGEKVFLECVQDMDHENMFWYRQDPGLGLRLIYFSYDVKMKEKGDIPEGYSVSREKKERFSLILESASTNQTSMYLCASSRGNRNSPLHFGNGTRLTVT.

Of note for this clone: One end of the junction does not line up with germline, which may come from a read error. The chain carries TRBV7-9 and TRBJ2-1; weak D call: TRBD1 (6 bases). This CDR3 is 15 amino acids long. CDR1 is SEHNR and CDR2 is FQNEAQ in the germline V gene (reference sequence). CDR3 nucleotides: TGTGCCAGCGGCTTGGGCGGACAGTTTTACAATGAGCAGTTCTTC. Translated, it gives CASGLGGQFYNEQFF.

This clone was recorded only once. The CDR3 is CASSVTDRGETQYF. DNA for the CDR3: TGTGCCAGCAGTGTCACAGATAGGGGAGAGACCCAGTACTTC. The chain combines TRBV6-1 with TRBJ2-5, with D tentatively TRBD1 (5 bases). From germline, CDR1 is MNHNS and CDR2 SASEGT. V was cut by 4 bases and J by 4 bases, with 13 bases left in between. The CDR3 contains 14 residues.

This chain uses TRBV27 with TRBJ1-5; D is perhaps TRBD1 (6 bases). The CDR3 contains 14 residues. The germline V gene encodes CDR1 MNHEY and CDR2 SMNVEV (reference sequence). V was cut by 5 bases and J by 3 bases, with 11 bases left in between. CDR3 bases: TGTGCCAGCAGTCTAGACAGGTACAATCAGCCCCAGCATTTT. It translates to CASSLDRYNQPQHF.

V usage is TRBV6-5 and J usage is TRBJ1-4, with D tentatively TRBD1 (5 bases). Trimming shortened V by 5 bases and J by 12 bases, and 13 bases separated the two germline ends. Germline values: CDR1 MNHEY, CDR2 SVGAGI. The CDR3 is 12 amino acids. CDR3: CASSLRGAELFF. CDR3 bases: TGTGCCAGCAGTCTTCGCGGGGCCGAACTGTTTTTT.

For this clone: A junction boundary mismatches the germline segment, possibly from a read error. V and J are TRBV2 and TRBJ2-1; D gene uncertain. The CDR3 has 11 residues. The germline V gene has CDR1 SNHLY and CDR2 FYNNEI. The CDR3 spells CASSELETPIF. The CDR3 region has the DNA TGTGCCAGCAGTGAACTCGAGACCCCAATCTTC. Together with reference TRBV2 and TRBJ2-1, the CDR3 gives the full variable domain: EPEVTQTPSHQVTQMGQEVILRCVPISNHLYFYWYRQILGQKVEFLVSFYNNEISEKSEIFDDQFSVERPDGSNFTLKIRSTKLEDSAMYFCASSELETPIFGPGTRLTVL.